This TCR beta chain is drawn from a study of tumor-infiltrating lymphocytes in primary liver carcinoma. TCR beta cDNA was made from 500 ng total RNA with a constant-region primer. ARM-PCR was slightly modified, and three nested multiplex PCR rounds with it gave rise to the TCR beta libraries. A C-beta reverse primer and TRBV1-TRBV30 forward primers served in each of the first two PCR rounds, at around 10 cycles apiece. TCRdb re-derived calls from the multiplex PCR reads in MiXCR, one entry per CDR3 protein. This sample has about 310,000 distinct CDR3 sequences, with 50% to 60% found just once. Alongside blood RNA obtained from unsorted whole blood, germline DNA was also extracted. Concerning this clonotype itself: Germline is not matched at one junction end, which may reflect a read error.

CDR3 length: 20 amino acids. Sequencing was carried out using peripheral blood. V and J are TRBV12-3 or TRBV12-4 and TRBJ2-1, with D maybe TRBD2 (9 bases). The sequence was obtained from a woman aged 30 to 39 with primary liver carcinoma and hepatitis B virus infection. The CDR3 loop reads CAGSSRGRNSGSISYNEQFF. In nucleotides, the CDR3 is TGTGCCGGCAGCTCCAGGGGGCGAAATAGCGGGAGCATCTCCTACAATGAGCAGTTCTTC.